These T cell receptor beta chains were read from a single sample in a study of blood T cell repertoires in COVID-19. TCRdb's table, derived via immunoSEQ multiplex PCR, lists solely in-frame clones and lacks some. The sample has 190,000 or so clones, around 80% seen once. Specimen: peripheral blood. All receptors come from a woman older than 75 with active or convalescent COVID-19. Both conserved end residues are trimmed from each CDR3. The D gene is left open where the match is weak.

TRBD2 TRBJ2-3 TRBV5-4 ASSLLGLGSTDTQY
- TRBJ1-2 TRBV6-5 AARTSHGYT
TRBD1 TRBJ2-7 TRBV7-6 ASSSRGDRGDYEQY
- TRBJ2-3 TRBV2 ASSDGGTGTDTQY
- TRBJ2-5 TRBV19 ASSQRDRKETQY
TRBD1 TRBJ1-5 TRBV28 ASSPHTSTGSGQPQH
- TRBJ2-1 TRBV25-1 ASGWYNEQF
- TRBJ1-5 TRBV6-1 ASSEGSGINQPQH
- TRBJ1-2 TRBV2 ASSFRTPWT
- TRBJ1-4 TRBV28 ASRPPGQGLEKLF
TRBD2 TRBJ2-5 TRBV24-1 ATSDTSGGLLNQETQY
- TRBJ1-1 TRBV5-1 ASSLTGRMVYGTDTEAF
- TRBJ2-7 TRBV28 ASSFARPVRRSYEQY
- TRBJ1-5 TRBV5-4 ASSLGSDQPQH
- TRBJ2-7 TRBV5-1 ASSLKADSLIPYEQY
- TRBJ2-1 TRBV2 ASSERGTEQF
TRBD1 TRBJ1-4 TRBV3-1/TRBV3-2 ASRSMAGGGEKLF
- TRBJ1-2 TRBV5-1 ASSLGGATTNYT
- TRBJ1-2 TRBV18 ASSPEVVYGYT
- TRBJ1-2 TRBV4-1 ASSPGTGLAPYGYT
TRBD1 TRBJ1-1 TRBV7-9 ASSQGQGTEAF
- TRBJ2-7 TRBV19 ASSNEGHYEQY
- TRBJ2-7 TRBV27 ASSFVEGVPPYEQY
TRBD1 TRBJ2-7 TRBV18 ASSPNYGTGSSYEQY
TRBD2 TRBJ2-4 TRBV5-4 ASSLLRGAALAKNIQY
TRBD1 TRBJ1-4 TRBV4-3 ASSQARTGTEKLF
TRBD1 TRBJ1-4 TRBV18 ASSPGQDPNEKLF
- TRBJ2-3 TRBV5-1 ASSSSTDTQY
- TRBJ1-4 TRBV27 ASSFGQAGEKLF
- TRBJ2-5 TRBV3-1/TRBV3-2 ASSQFLSQETQY
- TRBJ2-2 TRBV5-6 ASTSLSDRTNTGELF
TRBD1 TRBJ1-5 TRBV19 ATQGAYQPQH
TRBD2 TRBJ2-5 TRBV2 ASSAGTSGAETQY
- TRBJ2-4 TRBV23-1 ASSLRQGKGSIQY
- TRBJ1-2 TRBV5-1 ASSSRTDNYGYT
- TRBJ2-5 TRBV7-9 ASSLSGGEETQY
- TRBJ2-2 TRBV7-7 ASSLEPKTGELF
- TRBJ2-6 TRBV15 ATRNPGSSWANVLT
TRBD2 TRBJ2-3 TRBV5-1 ASSWGLAGLPRTDTQY
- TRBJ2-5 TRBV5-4 ASSLFSVGQGSETQY
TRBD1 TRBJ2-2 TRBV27 ASSTSGQPATGELF
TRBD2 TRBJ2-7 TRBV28 ASSSLGGGPVAHKSSYEQY